This T cell receptor beta chain was documented in a study of blood T cell repertoires in COVID-19. The data were produced by immunoSEQ multiplex PCR, yet TCRdb's version contains in-frame clones alone and is incomplete. The data contain 400,000 to 550,000 clones, around 89% of them seen just once; the ten biggest clones take up around 4.5%. Germline assignment: CDR1 LNHNV and CDR2 YYDKDF (reference sequence). The CDR3 consists of 16 residues. Unmatched junction bases numbered 9, after V lost 1 base and J lost 8 bases. The sequenced sample consisted of peripheral blood. The source of this sequence is a woman between 25 and 40 years old with acute or convalescent COVID-19. The chain couples TRBV15 to TRBJ1-5, with 9 positions matching TRBD1. CDR3 sequence reads: CATSRGDGTGREPQHF. CDR3 sequence (DNA): TGTGCCACCAGCAGAGGGGACGGGACAGGGAGGGAGCCCCAGCATTTT.